The sequence of this T cell receptor (beta chain) was determined in a study of T cells in women clearing cervical HPV infection (dated by TCRdb to 2016 to 2019). Regarding the complete study: Cases were 25 women with histologically confirmed HPV16-related CIN3 or worse, including a couple of invasive cancers. The 20 to 30 controls were women who cleared a single incident HPV16 infection within 12 months without developing precancer or cancer. Blood from cases was drawn at the visit where the lesion was first identified, while blood from controls was drawn once the infection was no longer detected. For cases, the median interval between lesion detection and blood sampling was about 140 days, with an interquartile range of roughly 80 to 230 days. Since HLA typing was available for only a few women, HLA type could not be ruled out as a confounder. This exploratory proof-of-principle case-control study, nested within the Guanacaste HPV Natural History Study in Costa Rica, compared TCR repertoires among women with different cervical HPV16 outcomes. Cases were matched to controls by age within five years and by the year the sample was collected. A median age of about 30 years was observed in cases versus roughly 38 in controls, and no significant differences in baseline characteristics were found. The parent cohort enrolled 9,500 to 12,000 women aged 18 or older in Guanacaste, Costa Rica, in about 1993 to 1994 and followed the women for approximately seven years. Five blinded duplicates per group were added as quality controls, so that roughly 60 samples were obtained: approximately 50 participants and 10 replicates. Overall study outcomes, separate from this receptor: Random forest classifiers that combined richness and V gene abundances separated cases from controls with an estimated AUC of around 0.84. TRBV6-7 relative abundance was lower in cases than in controls (about 0.099% versus 0.16%; Bonferroni P = 0.0008). The cross-sectional design could not show whether the associations came before the infection or were a result of it, and neither effector/memory subsets nor HPV-specific T cells were isolated. Across sequencing depths, CIN3+ cases showed significantly higher TCR repertoire richness than controls, but evenness did not differ between the groups. Because the number of T cells per sample was unknown, the richness differences could reflect varying T-cell content rather than repertoire biology.

TCR beta CDR3 regions were amplified by multiplex PCR using the immunoSEQ assay from an average of around 1,200 ng genomic DNA per sample. The assay corrected primer bias using a complete synthetic TCR repertoire to establish an amplification baseline. Amplicons were sequenced on the Illumina platform. In the original analysis: Sequences were error-corrected by clustering with frequency ratios and a modified nearest-neighbor algorithm, then analyzed in the immunoSEQ Analyzer with IMGT gene definitions. TCR richness and evenness were averaged over 20 rarefaction repeats at each rarefaction depth, excluding samples with fewer sequences than the depth. Wilcoxon rank sum tests with FDR correction were used to compare relative abundances of V, D and J genes between the groups. For the blinded duplicates, the intraclass correlation was roughly 96% for TCR richness and averaged 76.4% across more than 60 gene segments. TCRdb mirrors the immuneACCESS table, restricted to in-frame sequences. Some clones are absent from its copies; in checked studies, under half trace to an unresolved V gene, and the reason for the others is unknown. V and J calls and clone size follow that table, whereas D and trimming were derived from the DNA. This sample's listing comprises roughly 14,000 clones. The ten largest clones add up to around 8% of the sample.

V is shortened by 1 base, J by 1 base, and the region joining them spans 10 bases. The germline V gene (reference sequence) provides CDR1 DFQATT and CDR2 SNEGSKA. Including the terminal cysteine and phenylalanine, the CDR3 comprises 14 residues. The DNA has 33 bases, all within the CDR3, and is read from base 1. Every participant had a single incident cervical HPV16 infection, and prevalent HPV16 infections were excluded. Cervical HPV DNA was detected with MY09/MY11 PCR, and genotyping was done by dot-blot hybridization. Roughly 15 mL of heparinized blood were centrifuged, and the buffy coat was aliquoted, frozen at -30°C, then stored at -80°C. Genomic DNA was extracted from buffy coat specimens using QIAGEN kits. Regarding this clone: The antigen this receptor binds is unknown. Sequencing ends 3 residues short of the CDR3 end; the germline J gene provides the rest.

This clonotype was obtained from a woman between 18 and 70 years old with a cervical HPV16 infection that either progressed to CIN3+ or cleared (not recorded which). The sequence joins TRBV20-1 to TRBJ2-5; perhaps TRBD2 is the D gene, with 5 bases matching. The specimen sequenced was blood buffy coat. The CDR3 has the sequence CSARVAGPQETQYF. The covered CDR3 bases are TGCAGTGCTAGAGTGGCGGGTCCCCAAGAGACC.